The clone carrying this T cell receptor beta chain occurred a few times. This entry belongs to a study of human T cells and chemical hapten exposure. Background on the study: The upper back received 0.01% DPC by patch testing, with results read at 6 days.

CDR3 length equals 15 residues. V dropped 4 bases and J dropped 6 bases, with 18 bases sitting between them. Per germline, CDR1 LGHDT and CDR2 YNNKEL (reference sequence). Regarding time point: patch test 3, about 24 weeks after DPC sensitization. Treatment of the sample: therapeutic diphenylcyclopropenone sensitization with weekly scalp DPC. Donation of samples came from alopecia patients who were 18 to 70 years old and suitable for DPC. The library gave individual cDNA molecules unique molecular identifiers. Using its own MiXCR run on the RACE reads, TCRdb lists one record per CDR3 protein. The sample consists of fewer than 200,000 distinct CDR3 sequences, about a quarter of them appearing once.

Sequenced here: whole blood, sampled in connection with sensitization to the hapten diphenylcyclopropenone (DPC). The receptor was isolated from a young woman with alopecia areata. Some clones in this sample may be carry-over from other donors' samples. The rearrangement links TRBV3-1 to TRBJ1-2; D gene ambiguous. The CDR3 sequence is CASSPSFRGNHGYTF. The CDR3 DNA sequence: TGTGCCAGCAGCCCTTCCTTCCGGGGAAACCATGGCTACACCTTC.